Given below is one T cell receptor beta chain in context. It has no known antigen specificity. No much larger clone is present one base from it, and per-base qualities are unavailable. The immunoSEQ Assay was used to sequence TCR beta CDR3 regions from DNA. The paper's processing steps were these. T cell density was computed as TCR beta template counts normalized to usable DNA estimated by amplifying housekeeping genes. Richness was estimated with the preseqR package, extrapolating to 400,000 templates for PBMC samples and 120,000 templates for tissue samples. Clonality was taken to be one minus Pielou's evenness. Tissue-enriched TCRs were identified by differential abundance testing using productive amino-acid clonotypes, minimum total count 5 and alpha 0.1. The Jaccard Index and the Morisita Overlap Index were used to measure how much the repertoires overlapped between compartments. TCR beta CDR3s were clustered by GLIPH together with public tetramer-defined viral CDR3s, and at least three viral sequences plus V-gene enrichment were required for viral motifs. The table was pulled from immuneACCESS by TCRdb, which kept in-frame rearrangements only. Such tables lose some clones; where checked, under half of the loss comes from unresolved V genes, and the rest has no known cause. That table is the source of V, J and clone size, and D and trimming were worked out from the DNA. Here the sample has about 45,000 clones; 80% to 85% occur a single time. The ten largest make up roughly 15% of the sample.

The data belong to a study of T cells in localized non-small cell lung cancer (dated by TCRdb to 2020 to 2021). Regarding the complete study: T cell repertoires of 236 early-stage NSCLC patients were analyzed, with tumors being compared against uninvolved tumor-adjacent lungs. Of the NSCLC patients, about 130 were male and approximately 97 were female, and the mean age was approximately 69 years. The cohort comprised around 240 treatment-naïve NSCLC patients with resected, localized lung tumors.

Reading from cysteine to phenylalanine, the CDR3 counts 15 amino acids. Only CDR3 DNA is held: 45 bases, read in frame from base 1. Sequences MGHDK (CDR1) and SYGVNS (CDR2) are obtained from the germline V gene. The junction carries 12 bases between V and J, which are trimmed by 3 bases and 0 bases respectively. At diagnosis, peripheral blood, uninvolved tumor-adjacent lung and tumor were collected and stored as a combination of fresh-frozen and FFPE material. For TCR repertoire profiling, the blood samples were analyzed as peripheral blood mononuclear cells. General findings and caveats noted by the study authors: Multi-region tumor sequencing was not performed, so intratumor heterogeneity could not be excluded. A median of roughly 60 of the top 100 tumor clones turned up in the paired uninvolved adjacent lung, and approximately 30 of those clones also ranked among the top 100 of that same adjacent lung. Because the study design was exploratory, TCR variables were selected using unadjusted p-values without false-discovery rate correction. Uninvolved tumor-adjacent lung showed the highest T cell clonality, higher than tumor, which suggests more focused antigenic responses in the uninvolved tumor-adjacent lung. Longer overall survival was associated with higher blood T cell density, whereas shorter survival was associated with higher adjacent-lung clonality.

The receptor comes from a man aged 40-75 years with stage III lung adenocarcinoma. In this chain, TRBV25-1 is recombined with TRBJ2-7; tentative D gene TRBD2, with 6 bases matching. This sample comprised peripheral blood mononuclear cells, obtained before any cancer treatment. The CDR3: CASSDAGSSSYEQYF. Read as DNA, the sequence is TGTGCCAGCAGTGACGCGGGAAGTAGCTCCTACGAGCAGTACTTC.